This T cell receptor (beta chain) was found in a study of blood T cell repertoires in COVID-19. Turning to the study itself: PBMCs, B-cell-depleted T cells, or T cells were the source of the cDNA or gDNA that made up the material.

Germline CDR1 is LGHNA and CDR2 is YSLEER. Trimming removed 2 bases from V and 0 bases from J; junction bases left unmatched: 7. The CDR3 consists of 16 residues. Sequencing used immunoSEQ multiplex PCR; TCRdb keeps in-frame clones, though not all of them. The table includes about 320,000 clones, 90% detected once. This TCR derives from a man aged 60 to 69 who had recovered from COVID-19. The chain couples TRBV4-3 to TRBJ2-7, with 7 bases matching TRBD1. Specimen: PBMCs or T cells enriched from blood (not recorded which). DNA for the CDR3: TGCGCCAGCAGCCAATTTTGGGGGACAGCCTCCTACGAGCAGTACTTC. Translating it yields CASSQFWGTASYEQYF.